Listed here are 14 T cell receptor beta chains from one sample, sequenced in a study of blood T cells in healthy people across ages. Sample-barcoded 5' priming and a J-beta primer mix drove a second PCR of about 6 to 12 cycles. TCRdb independently ran MiXCR on the 5' RACE reads; one entry per CDR3 protein. The sample has under 1,000,000 distinct CDR3 sequences, about 34% seen once. The source material was blood. The receptors stem from a man between 18 and 35 years old in good health.

This clonotype was counted only a few times. The CDR3 reads CASGDSYGYTF. CDR3 coding DNA: TGTGCCAGCGGAGACAGCTATGGCTACACCTTC. The rearrangement joins TRBV6-1 to TRBJ1-2, with D perhaps matching TRBD1 (5 bases). Trimming shortened V by 8 bases and J by 4 bases, and 8 bases separated the two germline ends. Germline V gene sequence: CDR1 MNHNS, CDR2 SASEGT. The CDR3 runs to 11 residues.

This clonotype showed up many times. This chain links TRBV12-3 or TRBV12-4 with TRBJ2-3; tentative D call: TRBD2 (7 bases). CDR3 size: 15 residues. Trimming stripped 2 bases from V and 4 bases from J, with 13 bases between. The CDR3 sequence: CASSLWGGPSDTQYF. The DNA of the CDR3 is TGTGCCAGCAGTTTATGGGGGGGGCCCTCAGATACGCAGTATTTT.

This clonotype has just a few counts. The chain couples TRBV4-3 to TRBJ2-1, with TRBD1 as a possible D gene (6 bases). CDR3 length equals 17 residues. V was shortened by 0 bases and J by 7 bases, with 19 bases between the two germline ends. Germline-derived CDR1 and CDR2 are LGHNA and YSLEER. For the CDR3, the DNA is TGCGCCAGCAGCCAAGATCTTTTGGGGGCCCTTCGGAATGAGCAGTTCTTC. Its protein product is CASSQDLLGALRNEQFF.

This clonotype has just a few counts. This rearrangement joins TRBV12-3 or TRBV12-4 to TRBJ2-3; TRBD1 matches 11 bases. CDR3 size: 15 residues. After removal of 6 bases from V and 6 bases from J, the junction contained 8 bases not matched to a gene. CDR3 region: CASSYSWTGGDTQYF. The CDR3 coding sequence is TGTGCCAGCAGCTATTCCTGGACAGGGGGCGATACGCAGTATTTT.

The table lists this clonotype with many counts. The gene calls are TRBV12-3 or TRBV12-4 and TRBJ1-5; D unclear. The CDR3 has 14 residues. Trimming stripped 3 bases from V and 0 bases from J, with 6 bases between. CDR3 sequence: CASSFMDSNQPQHF. The CDR3 DNA follows: TGTGCCAGCAGTTTTATGGATAGCAATCAGCCCCAGCATTTT.

The V call is TRBV29-1, the J call TRBJ2-1; 8 nucleotides agree with TRBD2. Germline V gives CDR1 SQVTM, CDR2 ANQGSEA. V trimming: 6 bases; J trimming: 9 bases; junction bases outside the gene matches: 10. The CDR3 loop spans 13 amino acids. This CDR3 reads CSVPSGGLGEQFF. The CDR3 coding sequence is TGCAGCGTCCCCAGCGGGGGCCTGGGTGAGCAGTTCTTC.

This clonotype was observed a few times. The chain joins TRBV5-1 to TRBJ1-2, with D perhaps matching TRBD1 (5 bases). The CDR3 extends over 14 amino acids. Germline V gene lookup returns CDR1 SGHRS and CDR2 YFSETQ. V lost 1 base, J lost 8 bases, and 15 bases lay in between. The DNA for the CDR3 is TGCGCCAGCAGCTTGCACCGGGACCCAAACGGCTACACCTTC. Its translation: CASSLHRDPNGYTF.

The chain uses TRBV28 and TRBJ1-2, with 8 bases aligning to TRBD1. The CDR3 contains 15 residues. The V segment lost 6 bases and the J segment 6 bases; nucleotides outside the gene matches: 12. Germline-derived CDR1 and CDR2 are MDHEN and SYDVKM. The CDR3 sequence is CASRTSPGQANGYTF. The CDR3 region has the DNA TGTGCCAGCAGGACGAGCCCGGGACAGGCTAATGGCTACACCTTC.

The chain has TRBV5-1 and TRBJ2-7; D unresolved. V was pared by 3 bases and J by 4 bases, with 11 bases between. The CDR3 extends over 13 amino acids. Per germline, CDR1 SGHRS and CDR2 YFSETQ. CDR3: CASSSLRTYEQYF. In nucleotides, the CDR3 is TGCGCCAGCAGCTCCTTACGAACTTACGAGCAGTACTTC.

J is TRBJ2-3 and V is TRBV6-5; TRBD2 agrees at 10 bases. Germline values: CDR1 MNHEY, CDR2 SVGAGI. The CDR3 is 14 amino acids. Germline trimming cut 5 bases from V and 4 bases from J; bases unmatched to any gene: 3. This CDR3 is CASSELAGSDTQYF. DNA of the CDR3: TGTGCCAGCAGTGAACTAGCGGGATCAGATACGCAGTATTTT.

This chain links TRBV7-8 with TRBJ2-1; D perhaps matches TRBD1 (6 bases). Per germline, CDR1 SGHVS and CDR2 FQNEAQ. CDR3 length equals 14 residues. Between the trimmed V and J ends, which lost 5 bases and 5 bases, there was a span of 13 bases. CDR3 in amino acids: CASSDRWGNNEQFF. The CDR3 region has the DNA TGTGCCAGCAGCGACAGGTGGGGGAACAATGAGCAGTTCTTC. Complete variable domain (other parts from reference TRBV7-8 and TRBJ2-1): GAGVSQSPRYKVAKRGQDVALRCDPISGHVSLFWYQQALGQGPEFLTYFQNEAQLDKSGLPSDRFFAERPEGSVSTLKIQRTQQEDSAVYLCASSDRWGNNEQFFGPGTRLTVL.

On this clonotype: Possible read error: a much larger clone is one base away. The rearrangement links TRBV7-9 to TRBJ2-7; no clear D. Germline values: CDR1 SEHNR, CDR2 FQNEAQ (reference sequence). Trimming left V 1 base short and J 7 bases short, with 14 bases between. The CDR3 is made up of 14 amino acids. CDR3 sequence reads: CASSLEPKKNEQYF. The CDR3 DNA reads as TGTGCCAGCAGCTTAGAACCTAAGAAAAATGAGCAGTACTTC.

There are a few counts of this clonotype. The chain uses TRBV6-5 and TRBJ1-4, with 7 bases that match TRBD1. The V segment lost 5 bases and the J segment 4 bases; nucleotides outside the gene matches: 7. The CDR3 extends over 15 amino acids. Germline-derived CDR1 and CDR2 are MNHEY and SVGAGI. CDR3 loop: CASSQTGAGNEKLFF. CDR3 nucleotides: TGTGCCAGCAGTCAAACAGGGGCTGGTAATGAAAAACTGTTTTTT.

In its sample, this clonotype was seen a few times. The rearrangement links TRBV29-1 to TRBJ2-5, with D possibly being TRBD1 (5 bases). V lost 6 bases and J lost 1, with 18 bases in between. The CDR3 is made up of 15 amino acids. The germline gives CDR1 SQVTM, CDR2 ANQGSEA. This CDR3 reads CSVPSTRQRQETQYF. The CDR3 DNA sequence: TGCAGCGTCCCCTCTACCCGACAGCGCCAAGAGACCCAGTACTTC. The entire variable domain, with the rest obtained from reference TRBV29-1 and TRBJ2-5, is as follows: SAVISQKPSRDICQRGTSLTIQCQVDSQVTMMFWYRQQPGQSLTLIATANQGSEATYESGFVIDKFPISRPNLTFSTLTVSNMSPEDSSIYLCSVPSTRQRQETQYFGPGTRLLVL.